The 17 T cell receptor beta chains listed next were all sequenced from one sample in a study of CD8 T cells in ankylosing spondylitis. TCRdb ran MiXCR on the 5' RACE reads and lists one entry per CDR3 protein. Of around 210,000 distinct CDR3 sequences detected, roughly 8% appear once; the ten largest clones hold 4% to 5.5%. Sequenced sample: blood, either unsorted or a sorted T cell fraction (not recorded which). Receptor source: a female donor with ankylosing spondylitis or in good health (not recorded which).

This clonotype occurred many times. The V call is TRBV20-1, the J call TRBJ2-7, with unresolved D. The CDR3 runs to 14 residues. The germline gives CDR1 DFQATT, CDR2 SNEGSKA (reference sequence). The V end lost 1 base, the J end lost 1 base, and 11 bases lay between the germline ends. CDR3 residues: CSARASDGSYEQYF. In DNA form, the CDR3 reads TGCAGTGCTAGAGCCTCGGACGGTTCCTACGAGCAGTACTTC.

This rearrangement joins TRBV20-1 to TRBJ2-1, with TRBD2 matching over 10 bases. The germline V gene has CDR1 DFQATT and CDR2 SNEGSKA (reference sequence). The length of the CDR3 is 17 residues. Trimming removed 3 bases from V and 9 bases from J; junction bases left unmatched: 17. The CDR3 reads CSARAPGTSDMGSEQFF. In DNA form, the CDR3 reads TGCAGTGCTAGGGCCCCGGGGACTAGCGATATGGGAAGTGAGCAGTTCTTC.

This clonotype was observed many times. The V gene is TRBV6-1, the J gene TRBJ2-7; the D call may be TRBD1 or TRBD2 (5 bases each). There are 16 residues in the CDR3. Deletions cut 3 bases from V and 7 bases from J, with 22 bases between. Germline CDR1 reads MNHNS; CDR2 reads SASEGT. CDR3 residues: CASSDWGTYLVREQYF. The CDR3 nucleotides read TGTGCCAGCAGTGACTGGGGGACCTACCTTGTTAGGGAGCAGTACTTC.

This clonotype has a count of ten or more. The chain employs TRBV11-2 and TRBJ2-4; 13 nucleotides match TRBD2. V gave up 5 bases and J gave up 0 bases; unmatched junction bases: 10. Per the germline V gene, CDR1 is SGHAT and CDR2 is FQNNGV. CDR3 length: 19 amino acids. CDR3 DNA: TGTGCCAGCAGCCCTCATGGACTAGCGGGAGTAGGAGCCAAAAACATTCAGTACTTC. It translates to CASSPHGLAGVGAKNIQYF.

CDR3 nucleotides: TGTGCCAGCACCAGACATGGAGTAGACACCATATATTTT. Its translation is CASTRHGVDTIYF. This chain connects TRBV12-3 or TRBV12-4 to TRBJ1-3; D unresolved. The ends were cut back, 7 bases at V and 8 bases at J, with 15 bases in the middle. The CDR3 spans 13 residues.

This clonotype came up many times. The chain links TRBV25-1 to TRBJ2-1; D gene uncertain. V was clipped by 3 bases and J by 1 base, with 7 bases between them. CDR1 is MGHDK, CDR2 SYGVNS, per germline. This CDR3 spans 14 amino acids. CDR3 residues: CASSDAESYNEQFF. As DNA, the CDR3 is TGTGCCAGCAGTGACGCCGAGTCCTACAATGAGCAGTTCTTC.

Comment on this clonotype: A much larger clone lies a single base off, so this may be a read error. The CDR3 spells CASGRCQGYEQYF. As DNA, the CDR3 is TGTGCCAGCGGCCGGTGTCAGGGCTACGAGCAGTACTTC. This chain links TRBV6-1 with TRBJ2-7, with D perhaps matching TRBD1 (5 bases). The length of the CDR3 is 13 residues. CDR1 is MNHNS and CDR2 is SASEGT in the germline V gene. With 8 bases removed from V and 3 bases from J, the gap between germline ends came to 14 bases.

There are a few counts of this clonotype. The chain recombines TRBV19 with TRBJ2-5; D uncertain. The CDR3 spans 15 residues. CDR1 and CDR2 from the germline V gene are LNHDA and SQIVND (reference sequence). V dropped 1 base and J dropped 3 bases, with 12 bases sitting between them. This chain's CDR3 is CASSIAGAYEETQYF. The CDR3 coding sequence is TGTGCCAGTAGTATAGCTGGAGCGTACGAAGAGACCCAGTACTTC.

This clonotype was counted many times. The chain couples TRBV7-9 to TRBJ2-1; TRBD2 might be the D (6 bases). The V gene's germline CDR1 is SEHNR and CDR2 FQNEAQ (reference sequence). V dropped 4 bases and J dropped 7 bases, with 17 bases sitting between them. CDR3 length equals 15 residues. For the CDR3, the DNA is TGTGCCAGCAGCTCGACTAGTCGTCTGGTTAATGAGCAGTTCTTC. It yields the protein CASSSTSRLVNEQFF.

This clonotype was picked up many times. DNA of the CDR3: TGCAGTGCTAGAAGCCGGACAGGGTGGCGAAGTGAGCAGTTCTTC. Its protein product is CSARSRTGWRSEQFF. The chain joins TRBV20-1 to TRBJ2-1, with 8 positions matching TRBD1. Trimming removed 2 bases from V and 9 bases from J; junction bases left unmatched: 12. Germline CDR1 is DFQATT and CDR2 is SNEGSKA (reference sequence). The CDR3 has 15 residues.

This clonotype was counted at least ten times. This chain connects TRBV20-1 to TRBJ1-5, with 7 positions matching TRBD1. Germline CDR1 is DFQATT and CDR2 is SNEGSKA (reference sequence). The CDR3 loop spans 17 amino acids. The junction had 13 bases not matched to a gene; V was cut back by 1 base and J by 4 bases. The CDR3 sequence is CSARGVNWGQTNQPQHF. The DNA for the CDR3 is TGCAGTGCTAGAGGTGTCAATTGGGGACAGACTAATCAGCCCCAGCATTTT.

This clonotype occurred many times. This sequence joins TRBV5-4 and TRBJ2-3, with D uncertain. This CDR3 region has 13 residues. The V gene lost 7 bases and the J gene lost 2 bases, with 11 bases spanning the gap. Per germline, CDR1 SGHNT and CDR2 YYREEE (reference sequence). DNA for the CDR3: TGTGCCAGCGGGAACGACAACACAGATACGCAGTATTTT. It yields the protein CASGNDNTDTQYF.

This clonotype was counted at least ten times. The rearrangement joins TRBV7-9 to TRBJ2-3; 12 bases line up with TRBD2. V dropped 5 bases and J dropped 3; count of bases not matched to a gene: 9. Germline loops: CDR1 SEHNR, CDR2 FQNEAQ (reference sequence). There are 17 residues in the CDR3. This CDR3 reads CASSRPIGLAGTDTQYF. CDR3 DNA sequence: TGTGCCAGCAGCCGTCCGATAGGACTAGCGGGAACAGATACGCAGTATTTT.

This clonotype was seen at least ten times. This chain links TRBV7-6 with TRBJ2-1; TRBD2 matches 12 bases. Per germline, CDR1 SGHVS and CDR2 FNYEAQ. The CDR3 runs to 16 residues. V lost 4 bases and J lost 6; bases outside the gene matches: 7. The DNA for the CDR3 is TGTGCCAGCAGCTATCTCGCGGGACTAGCGGGCAATGAGCAGTTCTTC. It yields the protein CASSYLAGLAGNEQFF.

This clonotype was detected many times. The chain carries TRBV5-1 and TRBJ2-5; D gene unclear. Germline CDR1 is SGHRS and CDR2 is YFSETQ. The CDR3 contains 15 residues. Trimming removed 1 base from V and 4 bases from J, with 14 bases in between. CDR3 loop: CASSLSPGWGETQYF. The CDR3 bases are TGCGCCAGCAGCTTGTCCCCGGGCTGGGGAGAGACCCAGTACTTC.

This clonotype was observed at least ten times. The chain combines TRBV5-5 with TRBJ2-5, with TRBD1 matching over 10 bases. The CDR3 extends over 15 amino acids. Germline CDR1 SGHKS, CDR2 YYEKEE (reference sequence). Trimming removed 0 bases from V and 4 bases from J; junction bases left unmatched: 3. The CDR3 here is CASSLGRTGGETQYF. The CDR3 DNA follows: TGTGCCAGCAGCTTGGGACGGACAGGGGGAGAGACCCAGTACTTC.

This clonotype was counted many times. The chain combines TRBV12-3 or TRBV12-4 with TRBJ1-1; unclear D gene. The CDR3 is made up of 14 amino acids. V lost 4 bases and J 5 bases, leaving 14 bases between the germline ends. The CDR3 nucleotides are TGTGCCAGCAGTTCTCTGGCGGCCGGGACTGAAGCTTTCTTT. Amino acid sequence: CASSSLAAGTEAFF.